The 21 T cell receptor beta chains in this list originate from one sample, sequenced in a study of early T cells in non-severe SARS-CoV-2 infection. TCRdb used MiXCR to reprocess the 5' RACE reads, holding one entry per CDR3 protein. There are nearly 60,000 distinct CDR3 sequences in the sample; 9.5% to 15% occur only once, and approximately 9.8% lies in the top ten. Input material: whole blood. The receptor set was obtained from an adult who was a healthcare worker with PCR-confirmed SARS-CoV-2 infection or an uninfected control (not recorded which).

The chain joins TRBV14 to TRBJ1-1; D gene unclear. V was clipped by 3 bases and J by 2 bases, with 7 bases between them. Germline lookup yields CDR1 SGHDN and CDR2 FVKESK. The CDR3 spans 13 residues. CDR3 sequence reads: CASSQFSNTEAFF. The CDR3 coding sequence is TGTGCCAGCAGCCAGTTCAGCAACACTGAAGCTTTCTTT.

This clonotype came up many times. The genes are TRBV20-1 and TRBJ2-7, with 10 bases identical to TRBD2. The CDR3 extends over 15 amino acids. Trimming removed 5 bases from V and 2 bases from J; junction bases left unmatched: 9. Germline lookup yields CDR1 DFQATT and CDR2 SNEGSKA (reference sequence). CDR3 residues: CSAPAIAGGTYEQYF. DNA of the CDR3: TGCAGTGCTCCTGCTATAGCGGGGGGAACCTACGAGCAGTACTTC.

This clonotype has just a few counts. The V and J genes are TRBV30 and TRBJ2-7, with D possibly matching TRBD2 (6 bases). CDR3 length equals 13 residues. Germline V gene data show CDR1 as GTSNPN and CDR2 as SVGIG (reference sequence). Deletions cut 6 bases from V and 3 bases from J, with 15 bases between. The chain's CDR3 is CACVRDLGYEQYF. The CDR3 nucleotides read TGTGCCTGTGTCCGGGACTTAGGCTACGAGCAGTACTTC. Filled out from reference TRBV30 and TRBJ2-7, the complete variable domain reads SQTIHQWPATLVQPVGSPLSLECTVEGTSNPNLYWYRQAAGRGLQLLFYSVGIGQISSEVPQNLSASRPQDRQFILSSKKLLLSDSGFYLCACVRDLGYEQYFGPGTRLTVT.

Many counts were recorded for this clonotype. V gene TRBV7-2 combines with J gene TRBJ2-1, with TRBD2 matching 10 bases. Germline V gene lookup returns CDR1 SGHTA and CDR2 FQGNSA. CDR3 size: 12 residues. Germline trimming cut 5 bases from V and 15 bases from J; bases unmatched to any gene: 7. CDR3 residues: CASSPRTSGWFF. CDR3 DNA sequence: TGTGCCAGCAGCCCTAGGACTAGCGGATGGTTCTTC.

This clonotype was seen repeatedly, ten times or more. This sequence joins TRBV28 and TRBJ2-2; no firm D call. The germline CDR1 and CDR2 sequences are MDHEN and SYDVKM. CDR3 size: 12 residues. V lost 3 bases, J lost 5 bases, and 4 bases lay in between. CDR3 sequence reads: CASSFHTGELFF. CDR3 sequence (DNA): TGTGCCAGCAGTTTTCATACCGGGGAGCTGTTTTTT. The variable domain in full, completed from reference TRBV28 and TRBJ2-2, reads DVKVTQSSRYLVKRTGEKVFLECVQDMDHENMFWYRQDPGLGLRLIYFSYDVKMKEKGDIPEGYSVSREKKERFSLILESASTNQTSMYLCASSFHTGELFFGEGSRLTVL.

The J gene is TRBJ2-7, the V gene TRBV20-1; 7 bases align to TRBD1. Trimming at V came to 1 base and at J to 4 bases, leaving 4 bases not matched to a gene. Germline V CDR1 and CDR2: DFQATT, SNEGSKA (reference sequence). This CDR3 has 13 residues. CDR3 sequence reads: CSARAGTDYEQYF. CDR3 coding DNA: TGCAGTGCTAGAGCCGGGACAGATTACGAGCAGTACTTC.

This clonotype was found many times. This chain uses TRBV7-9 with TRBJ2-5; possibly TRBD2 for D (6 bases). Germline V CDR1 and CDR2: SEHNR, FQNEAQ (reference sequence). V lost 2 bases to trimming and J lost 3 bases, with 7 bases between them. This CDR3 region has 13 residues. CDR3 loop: CASSLIAEETQYF. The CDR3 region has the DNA TGTGCCAGCAGCTTAATAGCGGAAGAGACCCAGTACTTC.

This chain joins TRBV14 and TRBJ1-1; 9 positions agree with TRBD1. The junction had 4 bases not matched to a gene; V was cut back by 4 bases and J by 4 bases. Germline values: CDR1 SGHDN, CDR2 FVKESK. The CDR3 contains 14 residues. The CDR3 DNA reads TGTGCCAGCAGCCTTTTGGACAGGGGCACTGAAGCTTTCTTT. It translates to CASSLLDRGTEAFF.

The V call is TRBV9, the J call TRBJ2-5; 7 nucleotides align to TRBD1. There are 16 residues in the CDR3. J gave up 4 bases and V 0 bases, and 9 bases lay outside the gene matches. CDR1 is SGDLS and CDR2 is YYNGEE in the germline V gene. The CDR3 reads CASSVGTGDLRETQYF. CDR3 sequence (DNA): TGTGCCAGCAGCGTAGGAACAGGGGATCTTCGAGAGACCCAGTACTTC.

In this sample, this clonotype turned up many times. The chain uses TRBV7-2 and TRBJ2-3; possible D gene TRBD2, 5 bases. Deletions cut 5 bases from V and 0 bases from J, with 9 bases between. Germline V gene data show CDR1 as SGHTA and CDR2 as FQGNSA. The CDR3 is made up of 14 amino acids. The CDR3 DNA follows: TGTGCCAGCAGCATTGCGGGCAGCACAGATACGCAGTATTTT. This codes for CASSIAGSTDTQYF. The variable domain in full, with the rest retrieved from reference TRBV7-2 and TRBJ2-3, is GAGVSQSPSNKVTEKGKDVELRCDPISGHTALYWYRQSLGQGLEFLIYFQGNSAPDKSGLPSDRFSAERTGGSVSTLTIQRTQQEDSAVYLCASSIAGSTDTQYFGPGTRLTVL.

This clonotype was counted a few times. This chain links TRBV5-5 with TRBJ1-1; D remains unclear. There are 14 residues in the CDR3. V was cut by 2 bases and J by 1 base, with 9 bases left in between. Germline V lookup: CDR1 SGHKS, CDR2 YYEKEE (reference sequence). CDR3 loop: CASSFQKTNTEAFF. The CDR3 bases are TGTGCCAGCAGCTTCCAGAAAACGAACACTGAAGCTTTCTTT.

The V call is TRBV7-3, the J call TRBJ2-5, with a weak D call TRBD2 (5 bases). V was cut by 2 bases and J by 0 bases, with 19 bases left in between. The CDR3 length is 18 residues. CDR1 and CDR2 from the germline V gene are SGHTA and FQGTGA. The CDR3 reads CASSLLGRSSKYQETQYF. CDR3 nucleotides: TGTGCCAGCAGCTTACTGGGTCGGTCTAGCAAGTACCAAGAGACCCAGTACTTC.

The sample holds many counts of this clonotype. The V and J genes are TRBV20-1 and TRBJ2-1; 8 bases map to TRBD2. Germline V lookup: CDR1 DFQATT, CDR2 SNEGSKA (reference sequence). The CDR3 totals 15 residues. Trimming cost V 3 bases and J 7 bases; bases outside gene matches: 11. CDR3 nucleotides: TGCAGTGCTAGGAGGGTTATCGGGAGGGCGAATGAGCAGTTCTTC. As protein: CSARRVIGRANEQFF.

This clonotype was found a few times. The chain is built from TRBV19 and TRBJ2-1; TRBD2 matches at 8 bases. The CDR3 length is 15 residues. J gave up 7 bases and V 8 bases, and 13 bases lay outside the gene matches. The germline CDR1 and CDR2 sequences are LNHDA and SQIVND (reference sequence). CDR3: CASSYLSGSVNEQFF. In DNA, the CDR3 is TGTGCCAGTTCCTACCTGAGCGGGAGTGTTAATGAGCAGTTCTTC.

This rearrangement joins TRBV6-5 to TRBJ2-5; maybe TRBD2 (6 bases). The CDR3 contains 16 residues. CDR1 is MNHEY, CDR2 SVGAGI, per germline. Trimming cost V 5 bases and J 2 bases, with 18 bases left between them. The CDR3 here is CASSPYFQRAQETQYF. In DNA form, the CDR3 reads TGTGCCAGCAGTCCTTACTTCCAGCGGGCACAAGAGACCCAGTACTTC.

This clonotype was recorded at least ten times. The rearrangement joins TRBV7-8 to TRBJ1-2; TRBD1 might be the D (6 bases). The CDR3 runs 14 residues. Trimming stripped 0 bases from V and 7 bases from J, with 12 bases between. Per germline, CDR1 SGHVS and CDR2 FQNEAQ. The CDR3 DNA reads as TGTGCCAGCAGCTTAGCCCAGGGGTCTGGTGGCTACACCTTC. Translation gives CASSLAQGSGGYTF.

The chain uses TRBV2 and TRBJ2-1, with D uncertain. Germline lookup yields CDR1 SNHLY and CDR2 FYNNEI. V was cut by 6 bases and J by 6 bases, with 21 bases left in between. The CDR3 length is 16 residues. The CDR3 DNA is TGTGCCAGCAGGGAGCTATTTGGGGATAGTCTCAATGAGCAGTTCTTC. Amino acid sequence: CASRELFGDSLNEQFF.

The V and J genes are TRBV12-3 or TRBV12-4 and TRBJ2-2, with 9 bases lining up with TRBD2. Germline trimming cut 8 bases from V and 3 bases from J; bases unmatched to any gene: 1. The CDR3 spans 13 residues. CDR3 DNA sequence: TGTGCCAGCCGACTAGCGGACACCGGGGAGCTGTTTTTT. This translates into CASRLADTGELFF.

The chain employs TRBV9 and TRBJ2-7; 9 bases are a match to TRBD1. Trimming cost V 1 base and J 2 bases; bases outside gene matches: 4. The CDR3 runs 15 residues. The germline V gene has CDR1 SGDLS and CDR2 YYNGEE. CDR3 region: CASSVRTGAPYEQYF. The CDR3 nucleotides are TGTGCCAGCAGCGTAAGGACAGGGGCGCCCTACGAGCAGTACTTC.

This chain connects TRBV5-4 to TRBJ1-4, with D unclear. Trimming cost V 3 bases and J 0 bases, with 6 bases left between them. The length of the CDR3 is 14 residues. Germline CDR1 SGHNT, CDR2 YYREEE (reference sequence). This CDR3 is CASSSSPTNEKLFF. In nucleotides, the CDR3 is TGTGCCAGCAGCTCCTCCCCAACTAATGAAAAACTGTTTTTT.

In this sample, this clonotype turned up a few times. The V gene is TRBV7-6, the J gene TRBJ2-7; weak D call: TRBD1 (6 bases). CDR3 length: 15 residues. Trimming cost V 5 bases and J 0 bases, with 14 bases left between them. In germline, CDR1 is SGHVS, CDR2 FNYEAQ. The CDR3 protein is CASSLTRDISYEQYF. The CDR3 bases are TGTGCCAGCAGCCTCACCCGGGACATCTCCTACGAGCAGTACTTC.